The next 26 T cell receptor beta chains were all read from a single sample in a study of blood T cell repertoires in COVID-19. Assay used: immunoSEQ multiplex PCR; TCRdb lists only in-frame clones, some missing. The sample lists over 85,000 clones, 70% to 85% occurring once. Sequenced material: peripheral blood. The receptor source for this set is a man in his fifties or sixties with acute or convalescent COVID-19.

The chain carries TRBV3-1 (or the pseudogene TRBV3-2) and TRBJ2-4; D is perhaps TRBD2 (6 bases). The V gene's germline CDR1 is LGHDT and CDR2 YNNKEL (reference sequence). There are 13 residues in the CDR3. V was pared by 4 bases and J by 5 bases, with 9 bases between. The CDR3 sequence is CASSPGTQNIQYF. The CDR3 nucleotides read TGTGCCAGCAGCCCCGGGACTCAAAACATTCAGTACTTC.

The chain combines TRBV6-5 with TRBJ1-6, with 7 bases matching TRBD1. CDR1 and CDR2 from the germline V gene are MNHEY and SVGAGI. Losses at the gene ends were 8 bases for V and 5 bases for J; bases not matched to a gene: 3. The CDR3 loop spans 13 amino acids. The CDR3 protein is CASWTGHNSPLHF. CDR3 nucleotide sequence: TGTGCCAGCTGGACAGGCCATAATTCACCCCTCCACTTT.

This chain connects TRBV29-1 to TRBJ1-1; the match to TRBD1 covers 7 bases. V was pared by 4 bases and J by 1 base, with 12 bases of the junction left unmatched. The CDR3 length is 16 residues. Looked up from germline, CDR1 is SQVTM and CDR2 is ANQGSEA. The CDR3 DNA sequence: TGCAGCGTTGTAGGACAGGCCGCGGGAAAGAACACTGAAGCTTTCTTT. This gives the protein CSVVGQAAGKNTEAFF.

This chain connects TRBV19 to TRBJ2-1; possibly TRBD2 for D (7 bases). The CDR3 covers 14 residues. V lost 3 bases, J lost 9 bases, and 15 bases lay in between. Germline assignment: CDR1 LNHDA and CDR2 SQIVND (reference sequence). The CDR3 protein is CASSIGGGAFEQFF. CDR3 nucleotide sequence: TGTGCCAGTAGTATTGGTGGGGGGGCCTTTGAGCAGTTCTTC.

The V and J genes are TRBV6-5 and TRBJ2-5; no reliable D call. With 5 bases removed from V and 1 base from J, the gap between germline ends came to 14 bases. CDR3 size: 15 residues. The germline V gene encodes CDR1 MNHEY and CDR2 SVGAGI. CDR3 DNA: TGTGCCAGCAGTCCCAACCGTGGCGGCCAAGAGACCCAGTACTTC. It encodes CASSPNRGGQETQYF.

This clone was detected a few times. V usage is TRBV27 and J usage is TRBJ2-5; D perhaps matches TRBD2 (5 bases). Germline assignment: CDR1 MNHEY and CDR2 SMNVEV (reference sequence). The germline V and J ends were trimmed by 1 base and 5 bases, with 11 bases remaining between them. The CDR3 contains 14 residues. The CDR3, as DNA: TGTGCCAGCAGTTTATATGGACTGGACGAGACCCAGTACTTC. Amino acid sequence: CASSLYGLDETQYF.

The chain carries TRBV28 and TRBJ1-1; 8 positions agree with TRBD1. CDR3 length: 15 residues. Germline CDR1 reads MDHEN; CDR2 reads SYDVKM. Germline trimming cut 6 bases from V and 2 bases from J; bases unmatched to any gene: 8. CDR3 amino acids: CASSRMDRVNTEAFF. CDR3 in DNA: TGTGCCAGCAGCCGAATGGACAGGGTTAACACTGAAGCTTTCTTT.

The CDR3 sequence is CASSLNPAYTYEQYF. DNA for the CDR3: TGTGCCAGCAGCTTAAATCCAGCGTATACCTACGAGCAGTACTTC. The V and J genes are TRBV7-8 and TRBJ2-7, with D unresolved. Germline V gene lookup returns CDR1 SGHVS and CDR2 FQNEAQ. The CDR3 runs to 15 residues. Deletions cut 2 bases from V and 2 bases from J, with 13 bases between.

The CDR3 region is CASSSPPGVEQYF. The CDR3 nucleotides are TGTGCCAGCAGCTCCCCTCCCGGGGTCGAACAGTACTTC. This chain connects TRBV9 to TRBJ2-7, with a possible D match to TRBD2 (5 bases). Germline V gene data show CDR1 as SGDLS and CDR2 as YYNGEE. The CDR3 is 13 amino acids. V gave up 4 bases and J gave up 10 bases, with 18 bases separating them.

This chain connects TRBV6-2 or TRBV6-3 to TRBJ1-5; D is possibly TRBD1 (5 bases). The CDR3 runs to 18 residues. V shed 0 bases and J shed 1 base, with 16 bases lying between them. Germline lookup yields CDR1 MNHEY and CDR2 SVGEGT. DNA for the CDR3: TGTGCCAGCAGTTACTCTGGCAGGGCGAGTGCGAGCAATCAGCCCCAGCATTTT. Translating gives CASSYSGRASASNQPQHF.

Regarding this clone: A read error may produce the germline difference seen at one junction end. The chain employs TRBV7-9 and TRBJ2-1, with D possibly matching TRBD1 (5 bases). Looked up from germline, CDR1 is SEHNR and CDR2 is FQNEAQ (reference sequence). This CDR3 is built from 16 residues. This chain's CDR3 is CASADQLTGAYYEQFF. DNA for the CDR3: TGTGCCAGCGCCGATCAGCTTACAGGAGCCTACTATGAGCAGTTCTTC.

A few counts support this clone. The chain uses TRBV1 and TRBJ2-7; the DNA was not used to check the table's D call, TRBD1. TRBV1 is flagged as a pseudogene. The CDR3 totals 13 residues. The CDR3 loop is CTSSHQGSLEQYV. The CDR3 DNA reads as TGCACCAGCAGCCATCAGGGATCCCTCGAGCAGTACGTC.

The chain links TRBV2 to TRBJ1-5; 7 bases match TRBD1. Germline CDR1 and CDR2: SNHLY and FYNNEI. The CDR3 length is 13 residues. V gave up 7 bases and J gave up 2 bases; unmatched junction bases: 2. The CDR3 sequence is CASKGTGNQPQHF. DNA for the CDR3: TGTGCCAGCAAAGGGACAGGCAATCAGCCCCAGCATTTT.

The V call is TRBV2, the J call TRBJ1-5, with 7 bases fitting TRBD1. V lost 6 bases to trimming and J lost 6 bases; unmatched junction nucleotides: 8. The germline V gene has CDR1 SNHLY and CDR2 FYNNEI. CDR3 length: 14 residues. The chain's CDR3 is CASRHDRATQPQHF. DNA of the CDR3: TGTGCCAGCAGACATGACAGGGCCACTCAGCCCCAGCATTTT. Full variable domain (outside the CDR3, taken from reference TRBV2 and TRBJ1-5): EPEVTQTPSHQVTQMGQEVILRCVPISNHLYFYWYRQILGQKVEFLVSFYNNEISEKSEIFDDQFSVERPDGSNFTLKIRSTKLEDSAMYFCASRHDRATQPQHFGDGTRLSIL.

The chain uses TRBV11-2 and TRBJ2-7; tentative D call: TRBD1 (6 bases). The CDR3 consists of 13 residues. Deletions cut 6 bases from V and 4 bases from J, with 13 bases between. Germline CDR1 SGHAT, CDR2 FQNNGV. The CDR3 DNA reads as TGTGCCAGCAGTAGTGGGGGCGTGTACGAGCAGTACGTC. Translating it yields CASSSGGVYEQYV.

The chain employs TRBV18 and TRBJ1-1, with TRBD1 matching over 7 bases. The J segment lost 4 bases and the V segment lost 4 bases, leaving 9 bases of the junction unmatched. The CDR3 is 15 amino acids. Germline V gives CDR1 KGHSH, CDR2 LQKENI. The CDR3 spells CASSRAGTASTEAFF. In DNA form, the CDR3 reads TGTGCCAGCTCACGTGCCGGGACAGCGAGCACTGAAGCTTTCTTT.

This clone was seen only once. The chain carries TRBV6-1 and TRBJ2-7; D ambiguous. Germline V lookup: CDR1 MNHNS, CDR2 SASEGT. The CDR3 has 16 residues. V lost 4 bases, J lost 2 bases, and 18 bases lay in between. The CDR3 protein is CASSGGTFSSTYEQYV. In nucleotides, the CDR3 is TGTGCCAGCAGTGGAGGAACTTTCTCATCCACCTACGAGCAGTACGTC.

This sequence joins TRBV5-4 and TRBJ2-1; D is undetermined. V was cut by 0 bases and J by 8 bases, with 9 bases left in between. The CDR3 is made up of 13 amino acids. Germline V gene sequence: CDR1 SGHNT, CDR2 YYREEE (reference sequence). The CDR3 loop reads CASSLAPRDEQFF. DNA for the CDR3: TGTGCCAGCAGCTTGGCCCCAAGAGATGAGCAGTTCTTC.

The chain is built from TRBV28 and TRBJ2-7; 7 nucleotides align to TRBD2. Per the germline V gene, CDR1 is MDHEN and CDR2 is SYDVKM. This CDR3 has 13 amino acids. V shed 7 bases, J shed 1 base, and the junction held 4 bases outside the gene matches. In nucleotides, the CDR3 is TGTGCCAGCAAGAGGGGAGGGTCCTACGAGCAGTACTTC. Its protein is CASKRGGSYEQYF.

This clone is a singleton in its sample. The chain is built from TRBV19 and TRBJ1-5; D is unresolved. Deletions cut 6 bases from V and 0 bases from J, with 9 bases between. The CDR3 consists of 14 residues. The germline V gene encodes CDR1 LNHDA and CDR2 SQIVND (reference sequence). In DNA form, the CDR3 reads TGTGCCAGTAGAACAGCGGGTAGCAATCAGCCCCAGCATTTT. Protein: CASRTAGSNQPQHF.

The CDR3 region has the DNA TGTGCCAGCAGTCGGAGGGCGACGAACACTGAAGCTTTCTTT. Translation gives CASSRRATNTEAFF. The chain uses TRBV2 and TRBJ1-1; D is undetermined. The CDR3 is made up of 14 amino acids. The V end lost 5 bases, the J end lost 1 base, and 11 bases lay between the germline ends. CDR1 is SNHLY, CDR2 FYNNEI, per germline.

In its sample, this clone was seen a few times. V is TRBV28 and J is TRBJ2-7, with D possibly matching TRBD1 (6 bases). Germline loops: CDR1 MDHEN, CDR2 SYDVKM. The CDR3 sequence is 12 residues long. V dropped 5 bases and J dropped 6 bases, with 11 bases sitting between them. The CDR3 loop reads CASSLRGSEQYF. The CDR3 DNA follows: TGTGCCAGCAGTCTCAGGGGTAGCGAGCAGTACTTC.

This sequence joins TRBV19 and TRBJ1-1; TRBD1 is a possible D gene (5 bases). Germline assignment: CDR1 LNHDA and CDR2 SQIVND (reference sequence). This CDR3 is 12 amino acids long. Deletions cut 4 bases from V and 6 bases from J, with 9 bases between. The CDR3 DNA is TGTGCCAGTAGTAGGGGGGGTCCTGAAGCTTTCTTT. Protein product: CASSRGGPEAFF.

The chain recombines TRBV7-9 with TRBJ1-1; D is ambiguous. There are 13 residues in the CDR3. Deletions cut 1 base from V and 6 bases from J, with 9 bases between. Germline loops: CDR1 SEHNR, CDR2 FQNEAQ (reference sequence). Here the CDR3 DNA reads TGTGCCAGCAGCTTAGAGCAACCCTCTGAAGCTTTCTTT. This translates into CASSLEQPSEAFF.

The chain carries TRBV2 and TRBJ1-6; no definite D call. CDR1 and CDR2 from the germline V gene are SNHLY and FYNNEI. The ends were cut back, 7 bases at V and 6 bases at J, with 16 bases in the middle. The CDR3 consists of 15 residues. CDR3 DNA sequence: TGTGCCAGCAATTCCGAGGTAACCGTTAATTCACCCCTCCACTTT. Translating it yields CASNSEVTVNSPLHF.

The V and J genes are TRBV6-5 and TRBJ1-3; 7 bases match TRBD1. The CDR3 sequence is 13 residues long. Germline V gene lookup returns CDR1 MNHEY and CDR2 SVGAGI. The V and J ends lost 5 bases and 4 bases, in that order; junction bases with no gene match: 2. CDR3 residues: CASSRGQGNTIYF. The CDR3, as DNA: TGTGCCAGCAGTAGGGGGCAGGGAAACACCATATATTTT.